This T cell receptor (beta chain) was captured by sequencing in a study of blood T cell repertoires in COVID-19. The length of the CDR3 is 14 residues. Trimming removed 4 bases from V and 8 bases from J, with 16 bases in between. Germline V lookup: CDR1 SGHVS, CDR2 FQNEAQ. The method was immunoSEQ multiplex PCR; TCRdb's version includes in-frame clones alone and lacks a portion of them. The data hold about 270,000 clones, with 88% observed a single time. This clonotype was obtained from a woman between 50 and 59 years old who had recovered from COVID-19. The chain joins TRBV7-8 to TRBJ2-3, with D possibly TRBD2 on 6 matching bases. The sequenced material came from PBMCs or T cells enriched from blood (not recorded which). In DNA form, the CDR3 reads TGTGCCAGCAGCTCTGGGGCCAGCGGGCTTACGCAGTATTTT. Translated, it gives CASSSGASGLTQYF.